The 12 T cell receptor beta chains given below trace back to one sample, sequenced in a study of T cells in Graves' hyperthyroidism and ophthalmopathy. Amplification targeted TCR beta CDR3 regions from RNA transcripts. The HTBI set primed first-round TCR CDR3 RT-PCR. TCRdb fed the multiplex PCR reads into MiXCR, producing one record per CDR3 protein. There are over 550,000 distinct CDR3 sequences in the sample; around 15% occur only once, and about 20% lies in the top ten. Material: blood. These receptors all stem from a woman younger than 35 with Graves' hyperthyroidism.

This chain uses TRBV5-8 with TRBJ1-1; D gene unclear. The CDR3 loop spans 14 amino acids. The V gene's germline CDR1 is SGHTS and CDR2 YDEGEE. The ends were cut back, 0 bases at V and 1 base at J, with 7 bases in the middle. This CDR3 is CASSLEGWNTEAFF. The CDR3 region has the DNA TGTGCCAGCAGCTTGGAGGGCTGGAACACTGAAGCTTTCTTT.

In its sample, this clonotype was seen many times. The chain employs TRBV7-2 and TRBJ1-6; no clear D. Germline V gene data show CDR1 as SGHTA and CDR2 as FQGNSA. V was cut by 5 bases and J by 6 bases, with 11 bases left in between. The CDR3 is 14 amino acids. The CDR3 loop reads CASSPYGINSPLHF. The CDR3 DNA reads as TGTGCCAGCAGCCCCTACGGGATTAATTCACCCCTCCACTTT. The whole variable domain, filled in from reference TRBV7-2 and TRBJ1-6, reads GAGVSQSPSNKVTEKGKDVELRCDPISGHTALYWYRQSLGQGLEFLIYFQGNSAPDKSGLPSDRFSAERTGGSVSTLTIQRTQQEDSAVYLCASSPYGINSPLHFGNGTRLTVT.

In this sample, this clonotype turned up many times. The chain couples TRBV12-3 or TRBV12-4 to TRBJ2-3; tentative D call: TRBD2 (5 bases). The CDR3 loop spans 13 amino acids. V lost 1 base and J 6 bases, leaving 8 bases between the germline ends. The CDR3 nucleotides are TGTGCCAGCAGTTTAGGACCGGGGGATACGCAGTATTTT. Residues: CASSLGPGDTQYF.

The chain employs TRBV10-3 and TRBJ2-1, with D possibly matching TRBD2 (6 bases). The CDR3 spans 18 residues. V was cut by 5 bases and J by 5 bases, with 25 bases left in between. CDR1 is ENHRY and CDR2 is SYGVKD in the germline V gene. CDR3 loop: CAISRGGGETAPDNEQFF. The DNA of the CDR3 is TGTGCCATCAGTAGGGGAGGAGGGGAGACAGCCCCTGACAATGAGCAGTTCTTC.

This clonotype was observed at least ten times. V and J are TRBV20-1 and TRBJ1-1; D perhaps matches TRBD1 (6 bases). The CDR3 is 14 residues long. V was trimmed by 6 bases and J by 2 bases, leaving 16 bases between them. Germline values: CDR1 DFQATT, CDR2 SNEGSKA (reference sequence). CDR3 sequence reads: CSASLGGPNTEAFF. DNA of the CDR3: TGCAGTGCGAGCCTAGGGGGACCCAACACTGAAGCTTTCTTT.

In this sample, this clonotype turned up a few times. The chain joins TRBV4-1 to TRBJ2-1; 7 positions match TRBD2. This CDR3 comprises 15 residues. In germline, CDR1 is MGHRA, CDR2 YSYEKL. Unmatched junction bases numbered 7, after V lost 2 bases and J lost 6 bases. This CDR3 reads CASSQRRTRVNEQFF. In DNA form, the CDR3 reads TGCGCCAGCAGCCAACGTCGGACTAGGGTCAATGAGCAGTTCTTC.

This clonotype was counted many times. The chain links TRBV20-1 to TRBJ2-5; TRBD1 matches at 10 bases. V dropped 5 bases and J dropped 5; count of bases not matched to a gene: 8. Germline-derived CDR1 and CDR2 are DFQATT and SNEGSKA (reference sequence). The CDR3 length is 14 residues. CDR3 DNA: TGCAGTGCTTATCGGGACAGGGGCGGTGAGACCCAGTACTTC. Protein product: CSAYRDRGGETQYF.

In this sample, this clonotype turned up many times. This chain uses TRBV20-1 with TRBJ2-5; tentatively, D is TRBD2 (5 bases). Trimming removed 2 bases at V and 5 bases at J, with 18 bases between. Germline V gene data show CDR1 as DFQATT and CDR2 as SNEGSKA (reference sequence). This CDR3 contains 15 residues. The CDR3 is CSARSGGSVEETQYF. The CDR3 DNA reads as TGCAGTGCTAGATCTGGCGGGTCTGTAGAGGAGACCCAGTACTTC.

This clonotype was seen a handful of times. The V gene is TRBV12-5, the J gene TRBJ2-2; 7 bases align to TRBD2. The CDR3 covers 14 residues. Trimming cost V 7 bases and J 6 bases; bases outside gene matches: 8. The germline V gene encodes CDR1 LGHNT and CDR2 FRNRAP. CDR3 sequence (DNA): TGTGCTAGTGTTATCGGGGCGGGAGCCGGGGAGCTGTTTTTT. This sequence encodes CASVIGAGAGELFF.

This clonotype was detected a few times. This sequence joins TRBV19 and TRBJ1-6; unclear D gene. Per the germline V gene, CDR1 is LNHDA and CDR2 is SQIVND (reference sequence). The CDR3 contains 16 residues. V dropped 5 bases and J dropped 2 bases, with 13 bases sitting between them. The CDR3 is CASSPGVSPYNSPLHF. The CDR3, as DNA: TGTGCCAGTAGTCCCGGGGTGTCACCCTATAATTCACCCCTCCACTTT.

Ten or more counts support this clonotype. The chain links TRBV12-3 or TRBV12-4 to TRBJ1-1; D uncertain. The CDR3 consists of 14 residues. The V and J ends lost 2 bases and 4 bases respectively, with 11 bases between them. Here the CDR3 reads CASSLLPGRTEAFF. CDR3 coding DNA: TGTGCCAGCAGTTTATTGCCAGGTCGCACTGAAGCTTTCTTT.

The gene calls are TRBV14 and TRBJ1-1, with a weak D call TRBD1 (5 bases). Between the trimmed V and J ends, which lost 3 bases and 10 bases, there was a span of 12 bases. This CDR3 has 12 residues. The germline V gene has CDR1 SGHDN and CDR2 FVKESK. Written as DNA, the CDR3 is TGTGCCAGCAGCCAGACAGCTTATGGAGCTTTCTTT. This encodes CASSQTAYGAFF.